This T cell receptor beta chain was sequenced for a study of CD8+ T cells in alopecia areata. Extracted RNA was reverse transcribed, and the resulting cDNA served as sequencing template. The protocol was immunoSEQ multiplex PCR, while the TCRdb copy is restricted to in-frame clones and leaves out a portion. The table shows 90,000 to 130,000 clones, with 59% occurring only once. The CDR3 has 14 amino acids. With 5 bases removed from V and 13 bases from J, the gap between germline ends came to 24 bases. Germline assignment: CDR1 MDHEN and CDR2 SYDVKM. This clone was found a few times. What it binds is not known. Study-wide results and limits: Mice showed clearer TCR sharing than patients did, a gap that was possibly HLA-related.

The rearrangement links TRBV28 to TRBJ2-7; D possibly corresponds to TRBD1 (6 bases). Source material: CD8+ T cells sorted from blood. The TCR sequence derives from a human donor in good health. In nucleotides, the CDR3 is TGTGCCAGCAGTGACCCCGATGACAGGAGCCCTCACTACTTC. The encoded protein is CASSDPDDRSPHYF.